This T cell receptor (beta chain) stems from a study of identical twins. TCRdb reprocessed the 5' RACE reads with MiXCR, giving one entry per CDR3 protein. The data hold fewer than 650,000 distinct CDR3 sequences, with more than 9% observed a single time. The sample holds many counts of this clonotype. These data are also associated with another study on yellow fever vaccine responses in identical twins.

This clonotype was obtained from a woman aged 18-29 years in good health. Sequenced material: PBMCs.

CDR3 residues: CASSLERAQYF. CDR3 bases: TGTGCCAGCAGCTTAGAACGGGCGCAGTATTTT. The V gene is TRBV7-9, the J gene TRBJ2-3, with no clear D. Trimming left V 1 base short and J 10 bases short, with 6 bases between. CDR1 and CDR2 (germline): SEHNR, FQNEAQ (reference sequence). The CDR3 loop spans 11 amino acids. The variable domain in full, completed from reference TRBV7-9 and TRBJ2-3, reads DTGVSQNPRHKITKRGQNVTFRCDPISEHNRLYWYRQTLGQGPEFLTYFQNEAQLEKSRLLSDRFSAERPKGSFSTLEIQRTEQGDSAMYLCASSLERAQYFGPGTRLTVL.